The 22 T cell receptor beta chains presented below share a single source sample, sequenced in a study of OX40 agonist ivuxolimab in advanced cancers. The data were produced by immunoSEQ multiplex PCR, yet TCRdb's version contains in-frame clones alone and is incomplete. The sample lists about 64,000 clones; approximately 84% were seen once. The sequencing used CD4+ or CD8+ T cells sorted from blood, collected in a trial of the OX40 agonist ivuxolimab. These receptor sequences come from an adult with an advanced solid tumor such as melanoma, head and neck, liver or kidney cancer.

This clone was observed a handful of times. CDR3 nucleotide sequence: TGTGCCAGCAGCTCAGCCAATTCACCCCTCCACTTT. Translated, it gives CASSSANSPLHF. This chain joins TRBV7-9 and TRBJ1-6; no definite D call. The CDR3 contains 12 residues. CDR1 SEHNR and CDR2 FQNEAQ come from the germline V gene (reference sequence). V gave up 4 bases and J gave up 7 bases, with 5 bases separating them. Variable domain in full (rest from reference TRBV7-9 and TRBJ1-6): DTGVSQNPRHKITKRGQNVTFRCDPISEHNRLYWYRQTLGQGPEFLTYFQNEAQLEKSRLLSDRFSAERPKGSFSTLEIQRTEQGDSAMYLCASSSANSPLHFGNGTRLTVT.

The rearrangement uses TRBV5-1 and TRBJ2-3; 9 nucleotides match TRBD2. The CDR3 contains 15 residues. The V segment lost 7 bases and the J segment 1 base; nucleotides outside the gene matches: 7. Looked up from germline, CDR1 is SGHRS and CDR2 is YFSETQ. The CDR3 DNA is TGCGCCAGCCACCCGTTAGCGGGGGGCACAGATACGCAGTATTTT. This codes for CASHPLAGGTDTQYF.

This clone was observed a single time. This chain uses TRBV19 with TRBJ2-1; D not resolved. CDR1 and CDR2 (germline): LNHDA, SQIVND (reference sequence). V was pared by 6 bases and J by 3 bases, with 12 bases between. This CDR3 comprises 14 residues. The CDR3 loop is CASSITSNYNEQFF. Here the CDR3 DNA reads TGTGCCAGTAGCATCACTTCCAACTACAATGAGCAGTTCTTC.

The rearrangement joins TRBV19 to TRBJ1-1; 7 bases fit TRBD1. CDR3 length: 14 amino acids. The germline gives CDR1 LNHDA, CDR2 SQIVND (reference sequence). The junction had 5 bases not matched to a gene; V was cut back by 3 bases and J by 4 bases. CDR3 region: CASSMKGAATEAFF. The CDR3 DNA is TGTGCCAGTAGTATGAAGGGGGCGGCCACTGAAGCTTTCTTT.

This clone was counted once. The V call is TRBV7-2, the J call TRBJ2-3; no reliable D call. The CDR3 has 12 residues. V gave up 5 bases and J gave up 0 bases, with 3 bases separating them. CDR1 is SGHTA and CDR2 is FQGNSA in the germline V gene. The CDR3 coding sequence is TGTGCCAGCAGCCGGAGCACAGATACGCAGTATTTT. Its translation: CASSRSTDTQYF.

V is TRBV7-2 and J is TRBJ1-2, with a weak D call TRBD1 (5 bases). The germline V and J ends were trimmed by 5 bases and 7 bases, with 17 bases remaining between them. The CDR3 has 14 residues. CDR1 SGHTA and CDR2 FQGNSA come from the germline V gene. The CDR3 DNA reads as TGTGCCAGCAGCGTGGGGCACCGGACCTCTGGCTACACCTTC. This codes for CASSVGHRTSGYTF.

The chain uses TRBV5-6 and TRBJ2-5, with 8 bases that match TRBD1. This CDR3 has 16 amino acids. CDR1 is SGHDT, CDR2 YYEEEE, per germline. The ends lost 4 bases at V and 0 bases at J; junction bases unmatched: 8. The CDR3 is CASSPASDRDQETQYF. The DNA for the CDR3 is TGTGCCAGCAGCCCCGCTTCGGACAGGGACCAAGAGACCCAGTACTTC.

CDR3 coding DNA: TGTGCCAGTTCGGGACAGTCCCTCTACGGCTACACCTTC. Protein product: CASSGQSLYGYTF. The rearrangement links TRBV25-1 to TRBJ1-2; 7 bases are a match to TRBD1. This CDR3 has 13 amino acids. CDR1 is MGHDK, CDR2 SYGVNS, per germline. Trimming cost V 9 bases and J 8 bases; bases outside gene matches: 12.

The V and J genes are TRBV5-1 and TRBJ1-4; no firm D call. The germline CDR1 and CDR2 sequences are SGHRS and YFSETQ. The V end was cut by 0 bases, the J end by 4 bases, with 13 bases between. The CDR3 runs 16 residues. The CDR3 DNA follows: TGCGCCAGCAGCTTGGGATTGGGGATGTATAATGAAAAACTGTTTTTT. Residues: CASSLGLGMYNEKLFF.

There are a few counts of this clone. The genes are TRBV7-8 and TRBJ2-1; 7 positions agree with TRBD1. Germline V gene data show CDR1 as SGHVS and CDR2 as FQNEAQ. V was clipped by 5 bases and J by 8 bases; unmatched bases: 12. This CDR3 contains 15 residues. The CDR3 DNA is TGTGCCAGCAGCGTAGGGGTTATAGGGGGCGATGAGCAGTTCTTC. This gives the protein CASSVGVIGGDEQFF.

The chain employs TRBV9 and TRBJ2-5, with TRBD1 as a possible D gene (6 bases). The end of the DNA fits TRBJ2-7 better, so the J call may be wrong. CDR1 SGDLS and CDR2 YYNGEE come from the germline V gene. The length of the CDR3 is 13 residues. CDR3 protein: CASSTGSDYEQYF. CDR3 nucleotides: TGTGCCAGCAGTACAGGGTCCGACTACGAGCAGTACTTC.

The chain joins TRBV19 to TRBJ2-3; 11 nucleotides match TRBD1. Unmatched junction bases numbered 4, after V lost 5 bases and J lost 0 bases. Germline values: CDR1 LNHDA, CDR2 SQIVND (reference sequence). The CDR3 runs to 16 residues. CDR3 sequence reads: CASSSWTGGSTDTQYF. The CDR3 DNA is TGTGCCAGTAGTTCCTGGACAGGGGGCAGCACAGATACGCAGTATTTT.

This rearrangement joins TRBV19 to TRBJ1-1, with D maybe TRBD1 (6 bases). The CDR3 runs to 14 residues. Trimming cost V 3 bases and J 4 bases, with 12 bases left between them. Per germline, CDR1 LNHDA and CDR2 SQIVND (reference sequence). CDR3 protein: CASSMFAGATEAFF. CDR3 bases: TGTGCCAGTAGTATGTTCGCAGGGGCCACTGAAGCTTTCTTT.

The V and J genes are TRBV7-6 and TRBJ2-3; 8 bases fit TRBD1. The CDR3 is made up of 16 amino acids. Trimming took 2 bases from V and 2 from J; bases not matched to a gene: 6. Germline CDR1 and CDR2: SGHVS and FNYEAQ. The CDR3 spells CASSLPRDRSTDTQYF. As DNA, the CDR3 is TGTGCCAGCAGCTTACCGCGGGACAGGTCCACAGATACGCAGTATTTT.

V is TRBV7-3 and J is TRBJ2-2, with D perhaps TRBD1 (5 bases). Germline V gene lookup returns CDR1 SGHTA and CDR2 FQGTGA. Trimming took 2 bases from V and 4 from J, leaving 8 bases between them. CDR3 length: 14 residues. CDR3 sequence: CASSLLGVTGELFF. CDR3 sequence (DNA): TGTGCCAGCAGCTTATTAGGGGTCACCGGGGAGCTGTTTTTT.

The chain combines TRBV6-5 with TRBJ2-1; D gene uncertain. There are 16 residues in the CDR3. Germline CDR1 and CDR2: MNHEY and SVGAGI. V lost 0 bases and J lost 0, with 9 bases in between. CDR3 residues: CASSYSYRSSYNEQFF. DNA for the CDR3: TGTGCCAGCAGTTACTCGTATAGAAGCTCCTACAATGAGCAGTTCTTC.

The chain combines TRBV19 with TRBJ1-5; D not resolved. Between the trimmed V and J ends, which lost 3 bases and 3 bases, there was a span of 9 bases. The CDR3 length is 14 residues. Germline CDR1 LNHDA, CDR2 SQIVND (reference sequence). In DNA, the CDR3 is TGTGCCAGTAGTATTACACGGGTCAATCAGCCCCAGCATTTT. It is translated as CASSITRVNQPQHF.

This rearrangement joins TRBV6-5 to TRBJ2-3; 7 nucleotides match TRBD2. This CDR3 is 15 amino acids long. The junction had 7 bases not matched to a gene; V was cut back by 1 base and J by 6 bases. The V gene's germline CDR1 is MNHEY and CDR2 SVGAGI. The CDR3: CASSYFDRRGDTQYF. DNA of the CDR3: TGTGCCAGCAGTTACTTTGACCGGCGGGGGGATACGCAGTATTTT.

This chain joins TRBV7-2 and TRBJ1-6, with TRBD1 identical over 9 bases. The germline CDR1 and CDR2 sequences are SGHTA and FQGNSA. The CDR3 consists of 15 residues. The V gene end was trimmed by 6 bases and the J gene end by 6 bases; junction bases not matched to a gene: 6. CDR3 bases: TGTGCCAGCAGGTCCGGGACAGGGTCTAATTCACCCCTCCACTTT. It specifies CASRSGTGSNSPLHF.

The chain combines TRBV2 with TRBJ2-2; TRBD1 matches at 8 bases. J lost 6 bases, V lost 3 bases, and 6 bases had no gene match. This CDR3 has 15 residues. The germline CDR1 and CDR2 sequences are SNHLY and FYNNEI. CDR3 in amino acids: CASSEQDRVAGELFF. CDR3 bases: TGTGCCAGCAGTGAGCAGGACAGGGTTGCCGGGGAGCTGTTTTTT.

In regard to this clone: Germline is not matched at one junction end, which may reflect a read error. The chain recombines TRBV7-7 with TRBJ2-2, with unresolved D. The germline gives CDR1 SSHAT, CDR2 FNYEAQ (reference sequence). CDR3 size: 13 residues. In DNA form, the CDR3 reads TGTGCTAGCAGCTCCTCGAACACCGGGGAGCTGTTTTTT. Amino acids: CASSSSNTGELFF.

This sequence joins TRBV30 and TRBJ1-2; D is uncertain. Germline lookup yields CDR1 GTSNPN and CDR2 SVGIG (reference sequence). The CDR3 length is 14 residues. With 3 bases removed from V and 4 bases from J, the gap between germline ends came to 15 bases. The DNA of the CDR3 is TGTGCCTGGAGCCCCCGGACGGTTTTCTATGGCTACACCTTC. It codes for CAWSPRTVFYGYTF.